The entry below gives a single T cell receptor (beta chain) sequence along with its context. The antigen is unknown. Germline V gene lookup returns CDR1 LNHDA and CDR2 SQIVND (reference sequence). V was trimmed by 3 bases and J by 9 bases, leaving 21 bases between them. CDR3 length equals 16 residues. This specimen comes from a study of cytomegalovirus exposure and HLA in healthy donors. The study's findings and limits: The majority of CMV-associated TCR beta chains were reported as apparently HLA-restricted in a later analysis. As was reported, the classifier diagnosed cytomegalovirus status with high specificity and sensitivity.

A multiplex PCR was run with 60 Vbeta primers and 13 Jbeta primers. The method was immunoSEQ multiplex PCR; TCRdb's version includes in-frame clones alone and lacks a portion of them. The profile shows 130,000 or so clones, around 80% of them singletons. The TCR originated in a man aged 18-30 years in good health and CMV-seropositive. The V call is TRBV19, the J call TRBJ2-1; no definite D call. What was sequenced was PBMCs. The CDR3 DNA follows: TGTGCCAGTAGTATGAAACAGACATTATGGTATAGTGAGCAGTTCTTC. Amino acid sequence: CASSMKQTLWYSEQFF.